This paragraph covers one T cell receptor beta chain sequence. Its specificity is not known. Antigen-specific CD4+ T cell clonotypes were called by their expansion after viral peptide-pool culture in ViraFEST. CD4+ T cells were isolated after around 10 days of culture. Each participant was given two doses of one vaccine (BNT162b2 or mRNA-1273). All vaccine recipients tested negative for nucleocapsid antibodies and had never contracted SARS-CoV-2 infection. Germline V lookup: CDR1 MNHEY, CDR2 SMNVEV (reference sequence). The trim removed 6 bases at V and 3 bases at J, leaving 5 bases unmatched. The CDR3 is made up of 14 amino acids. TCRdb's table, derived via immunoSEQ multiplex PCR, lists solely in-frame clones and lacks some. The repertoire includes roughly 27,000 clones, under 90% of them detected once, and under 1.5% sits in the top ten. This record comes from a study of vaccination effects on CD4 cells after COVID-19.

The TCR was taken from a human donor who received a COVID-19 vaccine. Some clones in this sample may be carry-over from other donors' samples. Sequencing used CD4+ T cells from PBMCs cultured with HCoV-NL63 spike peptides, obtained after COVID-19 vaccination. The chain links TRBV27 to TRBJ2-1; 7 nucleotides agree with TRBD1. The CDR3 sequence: CASSLGQIYNEQFF. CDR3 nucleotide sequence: TGTGCCAGCAGCTTGGGACAGATCTACAATGAGCAGTTCTTC.